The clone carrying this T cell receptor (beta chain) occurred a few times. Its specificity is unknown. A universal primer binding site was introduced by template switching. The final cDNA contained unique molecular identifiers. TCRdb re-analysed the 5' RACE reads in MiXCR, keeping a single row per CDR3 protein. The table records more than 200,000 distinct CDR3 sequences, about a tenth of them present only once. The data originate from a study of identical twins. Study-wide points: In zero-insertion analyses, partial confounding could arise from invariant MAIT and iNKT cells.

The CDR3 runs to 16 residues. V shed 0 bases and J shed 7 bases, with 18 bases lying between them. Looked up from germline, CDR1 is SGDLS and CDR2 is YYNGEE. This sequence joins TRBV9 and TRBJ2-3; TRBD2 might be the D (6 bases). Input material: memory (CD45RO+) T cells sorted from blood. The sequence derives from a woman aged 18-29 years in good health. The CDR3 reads CASSVGDFTGMNTQYF. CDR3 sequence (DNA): TGTGCCAGCAGCGTAGGGGACTTCACCGGGATGAATACGCAGTATTTT.